Below, 8 T cell receptor beta chains from the same sample are listed, as sequenced in a study of sequential checkpoint blockade in melanoma. Treatment denoted: randomized to nivolumab then ipilimumab (arm A) or the reverse (arm B). Libraries were prepared by immunoSEQ multiplex PCR; TCRdb keeps only in-frame clonotypes and omits some of them. The table records 2,500 to 3,500 clones, around three fifths of them present only once. The sample here was CD8+ T cells sorted from blood (inferred from file names), taken from a patient given nivolumab and ipilimumab in sequence. The receptors were sampled from a human donor with melanoma.

V and J are TRBV4-1 and TRBJ2-7, with 7 bases that match TRBD2. The germline V gene has CDR1 MGHRA and CDR2 YSYEKL. After removal of 0 bases from V and 5 bases from J, the junction contained 7 bases not matched to a gene. This CDR3 region has 15 residues. CDR3 DNA sequence: TGCGCCAGCAGCCAAGACGCCCGGGAGGTCCACGAGCAGTACTTC. This translates into CASSQDAREVHEQYF.

V gene TRBV30 combines with J gene TRBJ2-1, with TRBD1 as a possible D gene (8 bases). The V and J ends lost 4 bases and 0 bases respectively, with 31 bases between them. Germline V CDR1 and CDR2: GTSNPN, SVGIG (reference sequence). The CDR3 consists of 21 residues. CDR3 amino acids: CAWTGISDRAYGGSSYNEQFF. The CDR3 DNA reads as TGTGCCTGGACGGGGATCTCGGACAGGGCTTACGGGGGGAGCTCCTACAATGAGCAGTTCTTC.

This clone has a handful of counts. The chain recombines TRBV2 with TRBJ1-6, with 7 nucleotides matching TRBD1. Germline CDR1 reads SNHLY; CDR2 reads FYNNEI. After removal of 2 bases from V and 1 base from J, the junction contained 5 bases not matched to a gene. The length of the CDR3 is 17 residues. The CDR3 coding sequence is TGTGCCAGCAGTGAACGACAGGGTAGTTCCTATAATTCACCCCTCCACTTT. Protein: CASSERQGSSYNSPLHF.

The V call is TRBV4-1, the J call TRBJ2-7, with 7 bases fitting TRBD1. After removal of 3 bases from V and 3 bases from J, the junction contained 5 bases not matched to a gene. The CDR3 is made up of 14 amino acids. CDR1 MGHRA and CDR2 YSYEKL come from the germline V gene. CDR3 coding DNA: TGCGCCAGCAGCCAGGCAGGGGGTGACTACGAGCAGTACTTC. It encodes CASSQAGGDYEQYF.

This clone was counted a few times. The junction and the germline gene differ at one end; a read error may be behind it. The V call is TRBV5-4, the J call TRBJ2-2, with 15 positions matching TRBD2. This CDR3 comprises 19 residues. Germline CDR1 and CDR2: SGHNT and YYREEE (reference sequence). In DNA, the CDR3 is TGTGCCAGCAGCCGGTCTCCGGGACTAGCGGGAGGCGACACCGGGGAGCTGCTTTTT. Translated, it gives CASSRSPGLAGGDTGELLF.

The V call is TRBV4-1, the J call TRBJ2-1, with D possibly being TRBD2 (6 bases). Germline assignment: CDR1 MGHRA and CDR2 YSYEKL. The CDR3 length is 16 residues. With 4 bases removed from V and 4 bases from J, the gap between germline ends came to 17 bases. The CDR3, as DNA: TGCGCCAGCAGCCTGGGGGTTAGTAGCGGTTACAATGAGCAGTTCTTC. Translating gives CASSLGVSSGYNEQFF.

The chain's CDR3 is CASSPSGSIDTQYF. CDR3 nucleotides: TGTGCCAGCAGCCCAAGCGGGAGTATTGATACGCAGTATTTT. This sequence joins TRBV7-3 and TRBJ2-3; TRBD2 matches at 8 bases. The CDR3 consists of 14 residues. Looked up from germline, CDR1 is SGHTA and CDR2 is FQGTGA. V was clipped by 5 bases and J by 6 bases; unmatched bases: 7. Filled out from reference TRBV7-3 and TRBJ2-3, the complete variable domain reads GAGVSQTPSNKVTEKGKYVELRCDPISGHTALYWYRQSLGQGPEFLIYFQGTGAADDSGLPNDRFFAVRPEGSVSTLKIQRTERGDSAVYLCASSPSGSIDTQYFGPGTRLTVL.

The chain is built from TRBV11-2 and TRBJ2-1; 8 positions agree with TRBD2. The CDR3 consists of 16 residues. V trimming: 5 bases; J trimming: 0 bases; junction bases outside the gene matches: 6. Germline loops: CDR1 SGHAT, CDR2 FQNNGV. The chain's CDR3 is CASSPRGGRSYNEQFF. The DNA for the CDR3 is TGTGCCAGCAGCCCCCGCGGGGGGCGCTCCTACAATGAGCAGTTCTTC.